The 6 T cell receptor beta chains below come from one sample, sequenced in a study of cytomegalovirus exposure and HLA in healthy donors. Assay: immunoSEQ multiplex PCR; the TCRdb copy retains only in-frame clones and omits some. Of 55,000 to 75,000 clones detected, about 96% appear once; the ten largest clones hold less than 1.5%. Sequencing was performed on PBMCs. The origin of the receptors is a woman under 30 in good health and CMV-seronegative.

The V and J genes are TRBV7-9 and TRBJ2-1; 9 bases fit TRBD2. After removal of 5 bases from V and 8 bases from J, the junction contained 19 bases not matched to a gene. Germline V gene lookup returns CDR1 SEHNR and CDR2 FQNEAQ (reference sequence). The CDR3 consists of 18 residues. This chain's CDR3 is CASSPERGDSGSGYEQFF. The CDR3 DNA sequence: TGTGCCAGCAGCCCCGAACGAGGGGATAGCGGGAGTGGGTATGAGCAGTTCTTC.

As DNA, the CDR3 is TGTGCCTGGGCCGGGACAGTCAATCAGCCCCAGCATTTT. This translates into CAWAGTVNQPQHF. This rearrangement joins TRBV30 to TRBJ1-5; the match to TRBD1 covers 7 bases. The CDR3 spans 13 residues. In germline, CDR1 is GTSNPN, CDR2 SVGIG (reference sequence). The V and J ends lost 5 bases and 3 bases, in that order; junction bases with no gene match: 4.

The rearrangement uses TRBV29-1 and TRBJ2-6; 14 nucleotides line up with TRBD2. J was trimmed by 1 base and V by 4 bases; bases with no gene match: 3. CDR3 length equals 17 residues. Germline V gene sequence: CDR1 SQVTM, CDR2 ANQGSEA. In nucleotides, the CDR3 is TGCAGCGTTGGTGGACTAGCGGGAGGTTCTGGGGCCAACGTCCTGACTTTC. Protein product: CSVGGLAGGSGANVLTF.

The rearrangement joins TRBV13 to TRBJ2-3; 8 positions match TRBD2. The germline V gene encodes CDR1 PRHDT and CDR2 FYEKMQ (reference sequence). V shed 3 bases, J shed 3 bases, and the junction held 11 bases outside the gene matches. The CDR3 runs 17 residues. CDR3 region: CASSFLKRGGRTDTQYF. The CDR3 region has the DNA TGTGCCAGCAGCTTCTTAAAGCGCGGGGGGCGGACAGATACGCAGTATTTT.

This rearrangement joins TRBV7-9 to TRBJ2-5, with 9 nucleotides matching TRBD2. Germline V gene lookup returns CDR1 SEHNR and CDR2 FQNEAQ (reference sequence). The CDR3 loop spans 14 amino acids. V shed 5 bases and J 5 bases; nucleotides not matched to a gene: 6. This CDR3 is CASSASGGLETQYF. The DNA of the CDR3 is TGTGCCAGCAGCGCCAGCGGGGGGCTGGAGACCCAGTACTTC.

The rearrangement links TRBV10-3 to TRBJ2-1, with 14 nucleotides matching TRBD2. Germline CDR1 and CDR2: ENHRY and SYGVKD. V trimming: 0 bases; J trimming: 0 bases; junction bases outside the gene matches: 4. The CDR3 is made up of 19 amino acids. For the CDR3, the DNA is TGTGCCATCAGTGAGTCGACTAGCGGGAGGGTCAGCTCCTACAATGAGCAGTTCTTC. This translates into CAISESTSGRVSSYNEQFF.